What follows are 29 T cell receptor beta chains derived from one specimen sequenced in a study of shared clonotypes between healthy human individuals. Assay used: immunoSEQ multiplex PCR; TCRdb lists only in-frame clones, some missing. The top ten clones hold nearly 0.065% of a sample with 500,000 to 550,000 clones, 95% to 96% of them seen once. The source material was naive CD4+ T cells sorted from blood. Subset given: CD45RA+ positively selected. These receptors came from a woman in her twenties or thirties in good health.

The genes are TRBV29-1 and TRBJ1-4, with TRBD1 as a possible D gene (6 bases). Germline loops: CDR1 SQVTM, CDR2 ANQGSEA. Deletions cut 6 bases from V and 15 bases from J, with 14 bases between. The CDR3 loop spans 10 amino acids. DNA of the CDR3: TGCAGCGTGGCTGACGGACAGATGTTTTTT. Its protein product is CSVADGQMFF.

V gene TRBV5-4 combines with J gene TRBJ2-3; weak D call: TRBD1 (5 bases). Germline values: CDR1 SGHNT, CDR2 YYREEE (reference sequence). This CDR3 spans 16 amino acids. V was trimmed by 4 bases and J by 4 bases, leaving 19 bases between them. The CDR3 loop reads CASSTQTDLRPDTQYF. The CDR3 DNA reads TGTGCCAGCAGCACCCAGACAGACCTGAGACCAGATACGCAGTATTTT.

This clone was recorded a few times. Its ends do not fully match the called genes, so a read error is possible. This rearrangement joins TRBV6-1 to TRBJ2-7; no reliable D call. This CDR3 is 12 amino acids long. Germline V gene lookup returns CDR1 MNHNS and CDR2 SASEGT. The CDR3 sequence: CASHHDGPRWHF. The CDR3 DNA reads as TGTGCCAGCCACCACGACGGGCCCCGTTGGCACTTC.

This clone was seen a single time. DNA for the CDR3: TGCGCCAGCAGTGAGCAGGCTAGCGGGAGTCGAGAGCAGTTCTTC. Its translation is CASSEQASGSREQFF. The rearrangement uses TRBV10-2 and TRBJ2-1, with 10 positions matching TRBD2. Germline lookup yields CDR1 WSHSY and CDR2 SAAADI. The V and J ends lost 2 bases and 10 bases, in that order; junction bases with no gene match: 8. This CDR3 comprises 15 residues.

The CDR3 coding sequence is TGTGCCAGCAGTTCCCCCGCAGGGACTAGACCCGAGCAGTACTTC. This encodes CASSSPAGTRPEQYF. The chain uses TRBV28 and TRBJ2-7; 8 bases match TRBD2. There are 15 residues in the CDR3. V shed 4 bases, J shed 6 bases, and the junction held 11 bases outside the gene matches. Germline V gene sequence: CDR1 MDHEN, CDR2 SYDVKM.

For this clone: This sample also contains other DNA sequences that code for the same CDR3. CDR3 protein: CASSESSSYEQYF. CDR3 DNA: TGCGCCAGCAGTGAGTCTAGCTCCTACGAGCAGTACTTC. J is TRBJ2-7 and V is TRBV10-2; D is ambiguous. This CDR3 contains 13 residues. The germline V and J ends were trimmed by 0 bases and 0 bases, with 3 bases remaining between them. Germline values: CDR1 WSHSY, CDR2 SAAADI.

The CDR3 nucleotides read TGTGCCAGCAGCCGGGCGGGAGGGCCGAATCCCGGGGAGCTGTTTTTT. It codes for CASSRAGGPNPGELFF. The chain employs TRBV27 and TRBJ2-2; 9 bases agree with TRBD2. Germline CDR1 MNHEY, CDR2 SMNVEV (reference sequence). J gave up 6 bases and V 6 bases, and 11 bases lay outside the gene matches. The CDR3 consists of 16 residues.

This chain uses TRBV5-1 with TRBJ1-2, with a weak D call TRBD1 (5 bases). V shed 3 bases and J shed 3 bases, with 15 bases lying between them. This CDR3 is built from 15 residues. Germline V gene sequence: CDR1 SGHRS, CDR2 YFSETQ. The DNA for the CDR3 is TGCGCCAGCAGCTGGGGGAGCCCACCGGACTATGGCTACACCTTC. Encoded protein: CASSWGSPPDYGYTF.

The V and J genes are TRBV18 and TRBJ2-7; TRBD1 matches at 9 bases. The length of the CDR3 is 14 residues. CDR1 and CDR2 from the germline V gene are KGHSH and LQKENI. V shed 3 bases, J shed 6 bases, and the junction held 6 bases outside the gene matches. CDR3 nucleotides: TGTGCCAGCTCACCCTCCCGGACAGGGGCCGAGCAGTACTTC. It codes for CASSPSRTGAEQYF.

The rearrangement uses TRBV28 and TRBJ1-2, with a tentative D call TRBD1 (5 bases). The V end was cut by 0 bases, the J end by 0 bases, with 14 bases between. The CDR3 loop spans 17 amino acids. The germline V gene encodes CDR1 MDHEN and CDR2 SYDVKM. CDR3 loop: CASSLWGEGGPNYGYTF. The CDR3 DNA reads TGTGCCAGCAGTTTATGGGGGGAGGGAGGGCCTAACTATGGCTACACCTTC.

V usage is TRBV18 and J usage is TRBJ2-7; 10 positions agree with TRBD2. In germline, CDR1 is KGHSH, CDR2 LQKENI. The CDR3 totals 15 residues. V dropped 3 bases and J dropped 2; count of bases not matched to a gene: 4. This chain's CDR3 is CASSPTSGTTYEQYF. The CDR3, as DNA: TGTGCCAGCTCACCTACTAGCGGGACGACCTACGAGCAGTACTTC.

In this sample, this clone turned up once. The chain carries TRBV7-9 and TRBJ2-2; TRBD1 might be the D (5 bases). CDR3 length: 14 residues. Germline V gives CDR1 SEHNR, CDR2 FQNEAQ (reference sequence). V lost 5 bases, J lost 6 bases, and 13 bases lay in between. This CDR3 is CASSEQVSAGELFF. For the CDR3, the DNA is TGTGCCAGCAGCGAACAGGTTTCCGCCGGGGAGCTGTTTTTT.

The J gene is TRBJ1-4, the V gene TRBV5-5; D is unresolved. Germline CDR1 and CDR2: SGHKS and YYEKEE (reference sequence). The CDR3 totals 15 residues. Trimming left V 0 bases short and J 0 bases short, with 6 bases between. The DNA for the CDR3 is TGTGCCAGCAGCTTGGGGCCGTCAACTAATGAAAAACTGTTTTTT. This codes for CASSLGPSTNEKLFF.

The chain combines TRBV5-1 with TRBJ2-2; weak D call: TRBD1 (5 bases). The CDR3 extends over 14 amino acids. Germline V gene lookup returns CDR1 SGHRS and CDR2 YFSETQ. V was cut by 4 bases and J by 0 bases, with 7 bases left in between. CDR3 sequence: CASSPDTNTGELFF. The CDR3 nucleotides read TGCGCCAGCAGCCCGGACACGAACACCGGGGAGCTGTTTTTT.

V usage is TRBV19 and J usage is TRBJ2-7; D is possibly TRBD1 (5 bases). The germline gives CDR1 LNHDA, CDR2 SQIVND (reference sequence). The germline V and J ends were trimmed by 3 bases and 3 bases, with 9 bases remaining between them. This CDR3 is built from 13 residues. CDR3 nucleotides: TGTGCCAGTAGTATGGGGCAGAGCTACGAGCAGTACTTC. Amino acids: CASSMGQSYEQYF.

The genes are TRBV18 and TRBJ1-5; 9 nucleotides agree with TRBD1. CDR1 and CDR2 (germline): KGHSH, LQKENI. The V and J ends lost 3 bases and 0 bases, in that order; junction bases with no gene match: 3. The CDR3 is 16 amino acids. CDR3 protein: CASSPGTGNSNQPQHF. As DNA, the CDR3 is TGTGCCAGCTCACCCGGGACAGGGAATAGCAATCAGCCCCAGCATTTT.

V usage is TRBV18 and J usage is TRBJ2-1, with D uncertain. The CDR3 is 13 residues long. The germline V gene has CDR1 KGHSH and CDR2 LQKENI. V gave up 5 bases and J gave up 8 bases, with 13 bases separating them. The CDR3 is CASSVALSDEQFF. For the CDR3, the DNA is TGTGCCAGCTCAGTCGCGTTATCGGATGAGCAGTTCTTC. Filled out from reference TRBV18 and TRBJ2-1, the complete variable domain reads NAGVMQNPRHLVRRRGQEARLRCSPMKGHSHVYWYRQLPEEGLKFMVYLQKENIIDESGMPKERFSAEFPKEGPSILRIQQVVRGDSAAYFCASSVALSDEQFFGPGTRLTVL.

V usage is TRBV10-1 and J usage is TRBJ2-3; D not resolved. The germline V gene encodes CDR1 WNHNN and CDR2 SYGVQD (reference sequence). The germline V and J ends were trimmed by 4 bases and 10 bases, with 12 bases remaining between them. The CDR3 contains 12 residues. The DNA of the CDR3 is TGCGCCAGCAGTGCCTCACAGAGTTCGCAGTATTTT. Protein product: CASSASQSSQYF.

V usage is TRBV9 and J usage is TRBJ1-4, with D unresolved. CDR1 is SGDLS, CDR2 YYNGEE, per germline. The CDR3 consists of 16 residues. V lost 2 bases and J 2 bases, leaving 13 bases between the germline ends. The CDR3 DNA reads as TGTGCCAGCAGCGTCAATTCGGTGCTGACTAATGAAAAACTGTTTTTT. The encoded protein is CASSVNSVLTNEKLFF.

As concerns this clone: One end of the junction varies from germline; a read error may be responsible. CDR3 bases: TGTGCCAGCACCTTACCGACAGGTCATTTTACTGAAGCTTTCTTT. Translated: CASTLPTGHFTEAFF. The genes are TRBV11-2 and TRBJ1-1; tentatively, D is TRBD1 (6 bases). In germline, CDR1 is SGHAT, CDR2 FQNNGV. CDR3 length equals 15 residues.

The chain uses TRBV2 and TRBJ2-1; no definite D call. Per the germline V gene, CDR1 is SNHLY and CDR2 is FYNNEI. The CDR3 has 15 amino acids. V lost 6 bases, J lost 9 bases, and 21 bases lay in between. CDR3 coding DNA: TGTGCCAGCAGGGCCTACTCTATCCAGCGCGGTGAGCAGTTCTTC. Translated: CASRAYSIQRGEQFF.

The rearrangement links TRBV5-4 to TRBJ1-2; TRBD1 matches 12 bases. CDR3 length equals 17 residues. V trimming: 4 bases; J trimming: 2 bases; junction bases outside the gene matches: 9. Germline CDR1 SGHNT, CDR2 YYREEE (reference sequence). The CDR3 spells CASSPGQGAGINYGYTF. Here the CDR3 DNA reads TGTGCCAGCAGCCCGGGACAGGGGGCCGGAATCAACTATGGCTACACCTTC.

The chain carries TRBV2 and TRBJ2-7; perhaps TRBD1 as D (6 bases). Between the trimmed V and J ends, which lost 7 bases and 7 bases, there was a span of 17 bases. The V gene's germline CDR1 is SNHLY and CDR2 FYNNEI. CDR3 length equals 13 residues. The CDR3 protein is CASIRDIVGEQYF. In nucleotides, the CDR3 is TGTGCCAGCATCCGGGACATTGTGGGGGAGCAGTACTTC.

V gene TRBV10-3 combines with J gene TRBJ2-3, with D unresolved. The CDR3 has 14 amino acids. In germline, CDR1 is ENHRY, CDR2 SYGVKD. Trimming left V 3 bases short and J 1 base short, with 8 bases between. CDR3 region: CAISDFVGTDTQYF. DNA for the CDR3: TGTGCCATCAGTGATTTTGTGGGCACAGATACGCAGTATTTT.

J is TRBJ1-1 and V is TRBV6-5, with D hard to call. Trimming took off 7 bases at V and 5 bases at J, with 14 bases between the two ends. CDR1 and CDR2 (germline): MNHEY, SVGAGI. The CDR3 length is 13 residues. The CDR3 region has the DNA TGTGCCAGCACTAAGGGAGGGTCGACTGAAGCTTTCTTT. It yields the protein CASTKGGSTEAFF.

V is TRBV6-1 and J is TRBJ2-1, with D unclear. V was pared by 1 base and J by 7 bases, with 11 bases between. This CDR3 has 14 amino acids. Germline lookup yields CDR1 MNHNS and CDR2 SASEGT. The CDR3 spells CASSEERISNEQFF. The CDR3, as DNA: TGTGCCAGCAGTGAAGAGAGGATTTCAAATGAGCAGTTCTTC.

V gene TRBV29-1 combines with J gene TRBJ2-7; 11 bases line up with TRBD2. The junction had 9 bases not matched to a gene; V was cut back by 5 bases and J by 6 bases. Germline CDR1 SQVTM, CDR2 ANQGSEA. The CDR3 covers 14 residues. CDR3 sequence (DNA): TGCAGCGTTATTAAGGGACTAGCGGTAATCGAGCAGTACTTC. It codes for CSVIKGLAVIEQYF.

The V gene is TRBV15, the J gene TRBJ2-1; 9 bases line up with TRBD1. Trimming at V came to 1 base and at J to 7 bases, leaving 5 bases not matched to a gene. The CDR3 length is 15 residues. Germline assignment: CDR1 LNHNV and CDR2 YYDKDF (reference sequence). DNA of the CDR3: TGTGCCACCAGCAGAGCCGGGACAGGGAGGAATGAGCAGTTCTTC. Translation: CATSRAGTGRNEQFF. The whole variable domain, remainder taken from reference TRBV15 and TRBJ2-1, is DAMVIQNPRYQVTQFGKPVTLSCSQTLNHNVMYWYQQKSSQAPKLLFHYYDKDFNNEADTPDNFQSRRPNTSFCFLDIRSPGLGDTAMYLCATSRAGTGRNEQFFGPGTRLTVL.

The CDR3 spells CASSSRTGGGTQYF. The CDR3 DNA follows: TGCGCCAGCAGCTCGAGGACTGGTGGAGGGACCCAGTACTTC. V and J are TRBV5-1 and TRBJ2-5; possible D gene TRBD2, 5 bases. V lost 3 bases to trimming and J lost 7 bases, with 16 bases between them. Germline CDR1 and CDR2: SGHRS and YFSETQ. The CDR3 sequence is 14 residues long.